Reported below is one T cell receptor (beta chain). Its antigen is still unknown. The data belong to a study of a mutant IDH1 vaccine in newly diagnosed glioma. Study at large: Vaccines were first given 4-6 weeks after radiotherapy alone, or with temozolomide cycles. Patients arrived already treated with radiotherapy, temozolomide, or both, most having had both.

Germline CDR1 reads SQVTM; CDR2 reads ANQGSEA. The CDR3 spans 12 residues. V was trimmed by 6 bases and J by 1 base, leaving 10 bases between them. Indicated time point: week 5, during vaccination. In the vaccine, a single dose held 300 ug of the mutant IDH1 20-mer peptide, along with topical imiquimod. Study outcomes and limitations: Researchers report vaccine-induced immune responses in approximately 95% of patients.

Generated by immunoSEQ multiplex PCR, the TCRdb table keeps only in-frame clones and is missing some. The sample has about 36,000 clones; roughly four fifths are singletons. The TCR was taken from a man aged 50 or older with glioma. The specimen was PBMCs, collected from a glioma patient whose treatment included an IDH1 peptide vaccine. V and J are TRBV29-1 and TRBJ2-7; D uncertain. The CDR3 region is CSVTIGSYEQYF. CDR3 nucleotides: TGCAGCGTGACAATTGGATCCTACGAGCAGTACTTC.